The clone carrying this T cell receptor (beta chain) was picked up one time. This entry comes from a study of T cells in Graves' hyperthyroidism and ophthalmopathy. Amplified regions were TCR beta CDR3 sequences from RNA transcripts. RT-PCR in the first round (using the HTBI primer set) targeted the TCR CDR3. TCRdb processed the multiplex PCR reads anew with MiXCR; each CDR3 protein has one entry. This table holds about 350,000 distinct CDR3 sequences, around 13% found once. This CDR3 is 14 amino acids long. CDR1 is SQVTM, CDR2 ANQGSEA, per germline. The J segment lost 3 bases and the V segment lost 6 bases, leaving 9 bases of the junction unmatched.

The chain uses TRBV29-1 and TRBJ2-7, with TRBD1 matching 9 bases. Sequencing was done on a sample of blood. The TCR originated in a woman younger than 45 with Graves' hyperthyroidism. CDR3 amino acids: CSVGRDRVNYEQYF. The DNA of the CDR3 is TGCAGCGTGGGCCGGGACAGGGTAAACTACGAGCAGTACTTC.